This T cell receptor beta chain was profiled in a study of cytomegalovirus exposure and HLA in healthy donors. Germline loops: CDR1 LGHNA, CDR2 YSLEER. The CDR3 consists of 21 residues. V shed 0 bases and J 1 base; nucleotides not matched to a gene: 18. Generated by immunoSEQ multiplex PCR, the TCRdb table keeps only in-frame clones and is missing some. The data show 100,000 to 150,000 clones, roughly 86% seen once. The chain combines TRBV4-3 with TRBJ2-1; 7 bases map to TRBD2. The specimen sequenced was PBMCs. This sequence was found in a man aged 25-40 years in good health and CMV-seronegative. The CDR3 region has the DNA TGCGCCAGCAGCCAAGACAAGGAACCCTCCTTTTGGGAGGGTTCCTACAATGAGCAGTTCTTC. It specifies CASSQDKEPSFWEGSYNEQFF.